This is a list of T cell receptor beta chains from one sample in a study of response to subunit inactivated influenza vaccine. One entry per CDR3 protein, called by TCRdb with MiXCR from the RT-PCR reads. The sample has some 600,000 distinct CDR3 sequences; 11% to 15% are singletons. The material sequenced was PBMCs from blood, taken around two weeks before vaccination. Receptor source: a man in his forties or fifties who received an inactivated influenza vaccine. Each CDR3 is given with its conserved first and last residue. The D gene is left open where the match is weak. Some rows have no size entry. The others give once, few or many, or a class for an expanded clone.

D,J,size,V,CDR3,DNA
.,TRBJ2-2,.,TRBV5-1,CASSLALDNTGELFF,TGCGCCAGCAGCTTGGCCCTAGATAACACCGGGGAGCTGTTTTTT
.,TRBJ2-7,few,TRBV6-6,CASSYEDYRQYF,TGTGCCAGCAGTTACGAGGACTACCGGCAGTACTTC
.,TRBJ2-5,few,TRBV29-1,CSVDTGETQYF,TGCAGCGTTGACACAGGAGAGACCCAGTACTTC
.,TRBJ2-5,many,TRBV25-1,CASSDRETQYF,TGTGCCAGCAGTGATAGGGAGACCCAGTACTTC
.,TRBJ2-5,.,TRBV28,CASSLLGVEETQYF,TGTGCCAGCAGTTTACTTGGGGTTGAAGAGACCCAGTACTTC
TRBD2,TRBJ2-5,many,TRBV5-1,CASSLGPSGAQETQYF,TGCGCCAGCAGCTTGGGTCCTAGCGGGGCCCAAGAGACCCAGTACTTC
.,TRBJ2-4,many,TRBV12-3/TRBV12-4,CASSPRLDGAKNIQYF,TGTGCCAGCAGTCCACGACTAGATGGGGCCAAAAACATTCAGTACTTC
.,TRBJ1-5,.,TRBV5-1,CASSPNGGQPQHF,TGCGCCAGCAGCCCCAACGGGGGTCAGCCCCAGCATTTT
TRBD1,TRBJ1-1,.,TRBV20-1,CSASIGGNTEAFF,TGCAGTGCTAGTATAGGGGGCAACACTGAAGCTTTCTTT
.,TRBJ2-7,few,TRBV7-8,CASSLARLPYEQYF,TGTGCCAGCAGCTTAGCGAGACTTCCCTACGAGCAGTACTTC
.,TRBJ2-1,.,TRBV15,CATSRVIDRYNEQFF,TGTGCCACCAGCAGAGTGATAGACCGTTACAATGAGCAGTTCTTC
.,TRBJ2-3,.,TRBV5-1,CASSLAGLPDTQYF,TGCGCCAGCAGCTTGGCCGGCCTCCCAGATACGCAGTATTTT
TRBD1,TRBJ2-3,.,TRBV5-1,CASGRETGGRDTQYF,TGCGCCAGCGGGAGGGAGACAGGGGGACGAGATACGCAGTATTTT
TRBD1,TRBJ2-7,once,TRBV7-7,CASSLAAGGLHEQYF,TGTGCTAGCAGCTTAGCAGCAGGGGGCTTGCACGAGCAGTACTTC
TRBD2,TRBJ2-1,.,TRBV12-3/TRBV12-4,CACRRGGGEQFF,TGTGCCTGCAGGCGGGGGGGAGGAGAGCAGTTCTTC
TRBD1,TRBJ1-2,few,TRBV10-3,CAIRSDRESQGYTF,TGTGCCATCAGATCGGACAGGGAATCGCAGGGCTACACCTTC